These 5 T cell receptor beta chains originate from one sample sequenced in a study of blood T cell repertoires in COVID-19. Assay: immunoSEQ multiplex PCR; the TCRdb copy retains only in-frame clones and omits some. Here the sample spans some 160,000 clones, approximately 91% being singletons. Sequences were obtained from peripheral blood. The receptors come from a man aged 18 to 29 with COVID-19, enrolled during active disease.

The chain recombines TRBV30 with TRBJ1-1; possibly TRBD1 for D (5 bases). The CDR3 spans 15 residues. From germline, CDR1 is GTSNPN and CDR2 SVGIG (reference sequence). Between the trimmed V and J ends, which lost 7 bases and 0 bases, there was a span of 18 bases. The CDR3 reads CASLFVGQMNTEAFF. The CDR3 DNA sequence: TGTGCCTCCCTTTTTGTTGGACAAATGAACACTGAAGCTTTCTTT.

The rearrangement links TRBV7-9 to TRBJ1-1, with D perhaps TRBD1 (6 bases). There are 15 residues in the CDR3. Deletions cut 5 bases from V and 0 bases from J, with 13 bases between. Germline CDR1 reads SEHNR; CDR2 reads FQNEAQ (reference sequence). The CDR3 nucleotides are TGTGCCAGCAGCCCGGCCGGGACAATGAACACTGAAGCTTTCTTT. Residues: CASSPAGTMNTEAFF. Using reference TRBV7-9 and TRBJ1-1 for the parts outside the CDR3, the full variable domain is DTGVSQNPRHKITKRGQNVTFRCDPISEHNRLYWYRQTLGQGPEFLTYFQNEAQLEKSRLLSDRFSAERPKGSFSTLEIQRTEQGDSAMYLCASSPAGTMNTEAFFGQGTRLTVV.

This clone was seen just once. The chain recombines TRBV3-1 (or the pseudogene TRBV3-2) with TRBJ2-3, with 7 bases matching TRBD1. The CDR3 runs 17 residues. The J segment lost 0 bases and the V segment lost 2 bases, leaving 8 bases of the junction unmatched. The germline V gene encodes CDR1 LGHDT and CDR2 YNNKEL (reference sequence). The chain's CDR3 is CASSQLTGAPSTDTQYF. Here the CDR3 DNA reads TGTGCCAGCAGCCAACTTACAGGGGCCCCAAGCACAGATACGCAGTATTTT.

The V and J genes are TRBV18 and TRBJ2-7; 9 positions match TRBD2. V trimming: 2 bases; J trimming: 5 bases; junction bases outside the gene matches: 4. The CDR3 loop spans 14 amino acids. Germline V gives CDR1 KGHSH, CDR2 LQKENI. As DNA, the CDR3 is TGTGCCAGCTCACCATCGCCTAGCGGGGACGAGCAGTACTTC. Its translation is CASSPSPSGDEQYF.

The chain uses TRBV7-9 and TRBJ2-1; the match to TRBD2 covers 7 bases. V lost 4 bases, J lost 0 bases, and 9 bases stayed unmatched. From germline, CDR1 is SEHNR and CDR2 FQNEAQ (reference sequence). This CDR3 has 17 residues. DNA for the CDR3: TGTGCCAGCAGCTCGAGCCCGGGACTAACCTCCTACAATGAGCAGTTCTTC. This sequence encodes CASSSSPGLTSYNEQFF. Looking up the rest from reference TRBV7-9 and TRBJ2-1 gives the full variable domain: DTGVSQNPRHKITKRGQNVTFRCDPISEHNRLYWYRQTLGQGPEFLTYFQNEAQLEKSRLLSDRFSAERPKGSFSTLEIQRTEQGDSAMYLCASSSSPGLTSYNEQFFGPGTRLTVL.